What follows are 25 T cell receptor beta chains derived from one specimen sequenced in a study of cytomegalovirus exposure and HLA in healthy donors. PCR employed 60 Vbeta and 13 Jbeta primers. The table came from immunoSEQ multiplex PCR; TCRdb's copy has only in-frame clones and leaves some out. Among about 200,000 clones, about four fifths were seen once, and the ten largest hold about 1.8%. The sample consisted of PBMCs. The source is a young man in good health and CMV-seronegative.

This clone was detected once. The gene calls are TRBV28 and TRBJ2-7, with a tentative D call TRBD1 (5 bases). The CDR3 is made up of 15 amino acids. The V gene's germline CDR1 is MDHEN and CDR2 SYDVKM. Trimming shortened V by 3 bases and J by 0 bases, and 12 bases separated the two germline ends. CDR3: CASSFQQGNSYEQYF. The CDR3 DNA reads TGTGCCAGCAGTTTCCAGCAGGGTAACTCCTACGAGCAGTACTTC. The whole variable domain, remainder taken from reference TRBV28 and TRBJ2-7, is DVKVTQSSRYLVKRTGEKVFLECVQDMDHENMFWYRQDPGLGLRLIYFSYDVKMKEKGDIPEGYSVSREKKERFSLILESASTNQTSMYLCASSFQQGNSYEQYFGPGTRLTVT.

The rearrangement links TRBV4-3 to TRBJ1-4, with D unresolved. CDR1 and CDR2 from the germline V gene are LGHNA and YSLEER. V was clipped by 4 bases and J by 4 bases, with 10 bases between them. The length of the CDR3 is 14 residues. The chain's CDR3 is CASSPTSGNEKLFF. CDR3 nucleotide sequence: TGCGCCAGCAGCCCCACGTCCGGTAATGAAAAACTGTTTTTT.

V gene TRBV5-1 combines with J gene TRBJ2-7; 7 bases map to TRBD1. This CDR3 is built from 15 residues. Germline V gene lookup returns CDR1 SGHRS and CDR2 YFSETQ. The junction had 7 bases not matched to a gene; V was cut back by 1 base and J by 3 bases. The CDR3 spells CASSLNLGTVYEQYF. In nucleotides, the CDR3 is TGCGCCAGCAGCTTGAATCTCGGGACAGTCTACGAGCAGTACTTC.

This sequence joins TRBV30 and TRBJ1-2; D gene unclear. The ends were cut back, 5 bases at V and 1 base at J, with 17 bases in the middle. The CDR3 runs 15 residues. Per germline, CDR1 GTSNPN and CDR2 SVGIG (reference sequence). CDR3: CAWAPPGRFNYGYTF. In nucleotides, the CDR3 is TGTGCCTGGGCTCCTCCGGGGAGGTTTAACTATGGCTACACCTTC.

The gene calls are TRBV28 and TRBJ2-1, with D maybe TRBD1 (8 bases). This CDR3 region has 16 residues. Germline V gives CDR1 MDHEN, CDR2 SYDVKM. Trimming shortened V by 6 bases and J by 4 bases, and 19 bases separated the two germline ends. The CDR3 sequence: CASRQRQGREYNEQFF. The CDR3 nucleotides read TGTGCCAGCAGGCAAAGACAGGGGAGGGAATACAATGAGCAGTTCTTC.

This clone was seen only a few times. J is TRBJ2-7 and V is TRBV28, with 7 nucleotides matching TRBD2. The CDR3 has 13 amino acids. The trim removed 5 bases at V and 2 bases at J, leaving 3 bases unmatched. Looked up from germline, CDR1 is MDHEN and CDR2 is SYDVKM. The CDR3 bases are TGTGCCAGCAGTCGGGGGGTTACCTACGAGCAGTACTTC. Amino acid sequence: CASSRGVTYEQYF.

V is TRBV19 and J is TRBJ1-3; maybe TRBD1 (5 bases). This CDR3 is built from 14 residues. Deletions cut 9 bases from V and 1 base from J, with 13 bases between. The germline gives CDR1 LNHDA, CDR2 SQIVND (reference sequence). The CDR3 protein is CASTIQASGNTIYF. The CDR3 coding sequence is TGTGCCAGCACTATACAGGCGTCTGGAAACACCATATATTTT.

V gene TRBV11-2 combines with J gene TRBJ1-1; 7 bases agree with TRBD1. Germline loops: CDR1 SGHAT, CDR2 FQNNGV. Trimming at V came to 5 bases and at J to 0 bases, leaving 6 bases not matched to a gene. This CDR3 region has 15 residues. This chain's CDR3 is CASSVRQGLNTEAFF. In DNA, the CDR3 is TGTGCCAGCAGCGTACGACAGGGATTGAACACTGAAGCTTTCTTT.

V gene TRBV5-1 combines with J gene TRBJ2-1, with 13 bases matching TRBD2. Germline lookup yields CDR1 SGHRS and CDR2 YFSETQ. CDR3 length: 17 amino acids. With 4 bases clipped from V and 9 bases from J, the junction kept 13 bases outside the gene matches. The CDR3 loop reads CASSPGMVLAGGLEQFF. The CDR3 DNA sequence: TGCGCCAGCAGCCCTGGTATGGTACTAGCGGGGGGGCTTGAGCAGTTCTTC.

This chain joins TRBV19 and TRBJ2-7; a weak D match, TRBD2 (5 bases). Germline CDR1 LNHDA, CDR2 SQIVND (reference sequence). The ends were cut back, 5 bases at V and 6 bases at J, with 26 bases in the middle. The CDR3 runs 17 residues. CDR3 region: CASSPPRLSGNTGEQYF. CDR3 nucleotide sequence: TGTGCCAGTAGTCCTCCCCGGCTCTCCGGGAATACGGGCGAGCAGTACTTC.

This clone appeared a few times. The genes are TRBV5-1 and TRBJ2-2; 12 nucleotides line up with TRBD1. Germline V CDR1 and CDR2: SGHRS, YFSETQ. The V and J ends lost 4 bases and 6 bases, in that order; junction bases with no gene match: 4. The CDR3 has 15 residues. The CDR3 DNA is TGCGCCAGCAGCGTGGGACAGGGGGCTGCCGGGGAGCTGTTTTTT. Its translation: CASSVGQGAAGELFF.

This clone was observed once. The CDR3 spells CASSVARAETQYF. CDR3 DNA sequence: TGTGCCAGCAGTGTCGCGAGGGCAGAGACCCAGTACTTC. The rearrangement uses TRBV25-1 and TRBJ2-5, with a possible D match to TRBD2 (5 bases). Trimming shortened V by 4 bases and J by 4 bases, and 10 bases separated the two germline ends. The CDR3 consists of 13 residues. Germline CDR1 MGHDK, CDR2 SYGVNS.

This clone has just a few counts. V and J are TRBV6-5 and TRBJ1-1; a weak D match, TRBD1 (5 bases). Germline V gene data show CDR1 as MNHEY and CDR2 as SVGAGI. V was clipped by 2 bases and J by 5 bases, with 15 bases between them. This CDR3 is 15 amino acids long. CDR3 in amino acids: CASSYVLVGTTEAFF. In DNA, the CDR3 is TGTGCCAGCAGTTACGTTCTGGTGGGGACTACTGAAGCTTTCTTT.

The genes are TRBV7-2 and TRBJ2-7, with no clear D. This CDR3 region has 11 residues. Trimming stripped 5 bases from V and 13 bases from J, with 15 bases between. Germline CDR1 is SGHTA and CDR2 is FQGNSA. The CDR3 loop reads CASSQESLRYF. CDR3 coding DNA: TGTGCCAGCAGCCAAGAGAGCCTGCGCTACTTC.

This clone has just a few counts. The rearrangement joins TRBV5-4 to TRBJ2-5, with D perhaps TRBD1 (6 bases). Per germline, CDR1 SGHNT and CDR2 YYREEE (reference sequence). Trimming removed 2 bases at V and 5 bases at J, with 16 bases between. The length of the CDR3 is 15 residues. CDR3 DNA: TGTGCCAGCAGCTTTCCAGGGGCACAAGGGGAGACCCAGTACTTC. This translates into CASSFPGAQGETQYF.

The chain links TRBV28 to TRBJ2-1, with TRBD2 matching 8 bases. Germline loops: CDR1 MDHEN, CDR2 SYDVKM. This CDR3 region has 16 residues. The J segment lost 1 base and the V segment lost 2 bases, leaving 4 bases of the junction unmatched. Here the CDR3 reads CASSLASGGSYNEQFF. CDR3 sequence (DNA): TGTGCCAGCAGTTTAGCTTCGGGGGGGTCCTACAATGAGCAGTTCTTC.

The chain is built from TRBV28 and TRBJ1-3; TRBD1 agrees at 7 bases. The CDR3 contains 14 residues. With V trimmed by 9 bases and J by 2 bases, 7 bases remained unmatched. Germline V CDR1 and CDR2: MDHEN, SYDVKM. The CDR3 nucleotides are TGTGCCAGTTTGGACAGGAATACTGGAAACACCATATATTTT. It specifies CASLDRNTGNTIYF.

This clone was seen just once. The V gene is TRBV4-3, the J gene TRBJ2-7; 7 bases are shared with TRBD1. The CDR3 has 15 amino acids. Germline lookup yields CDR1 LGHNA and CDR2 YSLEER. Trimming at V came to 2 bases and at J to 3 bases, leaving 7 bases not matched to a gene. The CDR3 reads CASSQKKQGYYEQYF. Written as DNA, the CDR3 is TGCGCCAGCAGCCAAAAAAAACAGGGGTACTACGAGCAGTACTTC.

This chain connects TRBV6-1 to TRBJ1-2; 9 bases line up with TRBD1. Germline CDR1 reads MNHNS; CDR2 reads SASEGT. Trimming at V came to 6 bases and at J to 7 bases, leaving 9 bases not matched to a gene. This CDR3 contains 14 residues. The DNA of the CDR3 is TGTGCCAGCAGCCGGGACAGGGAAATTATTGGCTACACCTTC. Translated: CASSRDREIIGYTF.

CDR3 in amino acids: CSVLPGTPTDTQYF. The CDR3 nucleotides are TGCAGCGTCCTTCCCGGGACTCCCACAGATACGCAGTATTTT. J is TRBJ2-3 and V is TRBV29-1; D possibly corresponds to TRBD2 (6 bases). V lost 6 bases and J lost 2, with 15 bases in between. Per the germline V gene, CDR1 is SQVTM and CDR2 is ANQGSEA. CDR3 size: 14 residues.

The rearrangement uses TRBV29-1 and TRBJ1-4; D is possibly TRBD1 (5 bases). The CDR3 consists of 12 residues. Germline V gene sequence: CDR1 SQVTM, CDR2 ANQGSEA. V lost 5 bases, J lost 5 bases, and 9 bases lay in between. In DNA, the CDR3 is TGCAGCGTTACAGGTGCCAATGAAAAACTGTTTTTT. Residues: CSVTGANEKLFF.

This rearrangement joins TRBV9 to TRBJ2-3; a weak D match, TRBD2 (6 bases). CDR3 length: 16 amino acids. V was pared by 3 bases and J by 2 bases, with 16 bases between. The germline V gene encodes CDR1 SGDLS and CDR2 YYNGEE. DNA of the CDR3: TGTGCCAGCAGCGGGGGAGGACTACCCTACACAGATACGCAGTATTTT. It codes for CASSGGGLPYTDTQYF.

The chain has TRBV5-4 and TRBJ2-3, with 14 bases that match TRBD2. V lost 4 bases, J lost 6 bases, and 7 bases stayed unmatched. The V gene's germline CDR1 is SGHNT and CDR2 YYREEE (reference sequence). The CDR3 runs 16 residues. The CDR3 sequence: CASSAGTSGSWDTQYF. The CDR3 bases are TGTGCCAGCAGCGCTGGGACTAGCGGGAGTTGGGATACGCAGTATTTT.

The chain joins TRBV28 to TRBJ2-1; TRBD2 agrees at 10 bases. V shed 4 bases, J shed 5 bases, and the junction held 8 bases outside the gene matches. The CDR3 length is 16 residues. CDR1 and CDR2 (germline): MDHEN, SYDVKM. The CDR3 region is CASSSAAGGYDNEQFF. CDR3 DNA sequence: TGTGCCAGCAGTTCCGCAGCGGGAGGGTACGACAATGAGCAGTTCTTC.

The chain employs TRBV11-2 and TRBJ2-7; D is unresolved. Per the germline V gene, CDR1 is SGHAT and CDR2 is FQNNGV. Trimming removed 5 bases from V and 4 bases from J, with 12 bases in between. The CDR3 contains 13 residues. The chain's CDR3 is CASSLSPGYEQYF. CDR3 coding DNA: TGTGCCAGCAGCCTCTCCCCAGGTTACGAGCAGTACTTC.